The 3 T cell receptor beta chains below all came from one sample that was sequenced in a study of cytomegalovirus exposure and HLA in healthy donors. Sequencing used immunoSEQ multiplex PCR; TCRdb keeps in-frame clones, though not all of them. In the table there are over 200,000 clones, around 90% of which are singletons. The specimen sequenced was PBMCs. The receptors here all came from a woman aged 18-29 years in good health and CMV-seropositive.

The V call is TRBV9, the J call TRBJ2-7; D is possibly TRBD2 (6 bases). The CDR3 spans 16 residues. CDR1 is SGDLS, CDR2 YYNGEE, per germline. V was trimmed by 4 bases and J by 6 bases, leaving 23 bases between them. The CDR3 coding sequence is TGTGCCAGCAGCCCCCATGATCGGGGAGGCGGGGCCGAGCAGTACTTC. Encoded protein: CASSPHDRGGGAEQYF.

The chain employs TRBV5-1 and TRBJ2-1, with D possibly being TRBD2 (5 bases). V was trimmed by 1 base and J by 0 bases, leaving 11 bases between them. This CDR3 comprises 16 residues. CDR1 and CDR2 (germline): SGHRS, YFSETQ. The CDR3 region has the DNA TGCGCCAGCAGCTTGCACGGGATCCGCTCCTACAATGAGCAGTTCTTC. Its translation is CASSLHGIRSYNEQFF. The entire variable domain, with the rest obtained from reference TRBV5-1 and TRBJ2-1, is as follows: KAGVTQTPRYLIKTRGQQVTLSCSPISGHRSVSWYQQTPGQGLQFLFEYFSETQRNKGNFPGRFSGRQFSNSRSEMNVSTLELGDSALYLCASSLHGIRSYNEQFFGPGTRLTVL.

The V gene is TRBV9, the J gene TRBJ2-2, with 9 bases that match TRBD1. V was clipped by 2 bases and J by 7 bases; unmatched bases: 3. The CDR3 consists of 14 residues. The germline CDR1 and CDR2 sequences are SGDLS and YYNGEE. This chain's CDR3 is CASSVGQGFGELFF. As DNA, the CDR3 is TGTGCCAGCAGCGTGGGACAGGGTTTCGGGGAGCTGTTTTTT.